The source of this T cell receptor (beta chain) is a study of human T cells and chemical hapten exposure. Trimming stripped 11 bases from V and 0 bases from J, with 17 bases between. This CDR3 comprises 15 residues. The germline V gene has CDR1 SNHLY and CDR2 FYNNEI. In its sample, this clonotype was seen a few times. Its antigen is not known. Single cDNA molecules in the library carried unique molecular identifiers attached during preparation. How the authors handled the data: Samples contained a median of about 96,000 TCRs, with a range of about 20,000 to 750,000. TCRdb reprocessed the RACE reads via MiXCR and lists one record per CDR3 protein. It is TCRdb's table, rather than the study itself, that gives the V and J calls and clone size. The table lists 300,000 to 450,000 distinct CDR3 sequences, around 5.5% of them singletons. Time point of the sample: pre-sensitization, week 0. Treatment reported: therapeutic diphenylcyclopropenone sensitization with weekly scalp DPC. The study enrolled 18 to 70-year-old alopecia patients suitable for DPC.

Study-wide points: Following DPC sensitization, TCRs present above 1 in 1000 frequency showed no change.

The sample consisted of whole blood, taken in connection with sensitization to the hapten diphenylcyclopropenone (DPC). The receptor comes from a woman aged 18-29 years with alopecia areata. Some clones in this sample may be carry-over from other donors' samples. The chain is built from TRBV2 and TRBJ2-1; D gene unclear. CDR3 in DNA: TGTGCCGGCCTCAGGCCCCGAAGCTCCTACAATGAGCAGTTCTTC. As protein: CAGLRPRSSYNEQFF.